The T cell receptor beta chain described here comes from a study of blood T cell repertoires in COVID-19. As for the study in general: Samples taken during acute and convalescent COVID-19 were collected in the United States, Italy and Spain. Nucleic acid was either cDNA or gDNA, and it came from T cells, B-cell-depleted T cells, or PBMCs.

Under the authors' procedure: Estimation of nucleated cell counts relied on the amplification of reference gene primers. Here immunoSEQ multiplex PCR was the method, and the copy in TCRdb shows in-frame clones only, minus some. V and J calls and clone size are given by that table; D and trimming were obtained from the DNA. The sample lists around 30,000 clones, 85% to 95% occurring once. Germline V gene data show CDR1 as SGHNT and CDR2 as YYREEE (reference sequence). The CDR3 has 16 residues. V was clipped by 0 bases and J by 0 bases; unmatched bases: 2. The sequenced sample was peripheral blood. The TCR sequence derives from a human donor with active COVID-19. The donor label of this sample is uncertain. This chain connects TRBV5-4 to TRBJ2-1; 8 nucleotides line up with TRBD2. The CDR3 reads CASSLAGGPSYNEQFF. In nucleotides, the CDR3 is TGTGCCAGCAGCTTGGCGGGAGGGCCCTCCTACAATGAGCAGTTCTTC.